The rows below give T cell receptor beta chains drawn from one sample of a study of T cell responses to AZD1222 COVID-19 vaccine. Repertoires were generated with immunoSEQ multiplex PCR, while TCRdb's copy carries only in-frame clones and drops some. In the table there are around 200,000 clones, 70% to 90% of which are singletons. The sample was peripheral blood, taken on day 0 of AZD1222 vaccination. These receptors were taken from an adult in good health. CDR3s include the opening cysteine and the closing phenylalanine or tryptophan. The order of the fields is J gene, clone size, V gene, D gene, CDR3 protein, CDR3 DNA. The D gene is left open where the match is weak. A clone size is listed for some rows: how often the clone was seen (once, few, many), or a class if it is expanded.

J: TRBJ1-2
size: NA
V: TRBV3-1/TRBV3-2
D: NA
CDR3: CASSQDPGYGYTF
DNA: TGTGCCAGCAGCCAAGATCCCGGCTATGGCTACACCTTC

J: TRBJ1-6
size: NA
V: TRBV2
D: NA
CDR3: CAGTTHRDNSPLHF
DNA: TGTGCCGGCACCACCCACAGGGATAATTCACCCCTCCACTTT

J: TRBJ1-3
size: NA
V: TRBV28
D: NA
CDR3: CASGRGYSSGNTIYF
DNA: TGTGCCAGCGGAAGGGGGTATAGCTCTGGAAACACCATATATTTT

J: TRBJ1-1
size: NA
V: TRBV30
D: TRBD1
CDR3: CAWSKGANTEAFF
DNA: TGTGCCTGGAGTAAGGGGGCCAACACTGAAGCTTTCTTT

J: TRBJ1-2
size: NA
V: TRBV3-1/TRBV3-2
D: NA
CDR3: CASSPKWGSGGRSGYTF
DNA: TGTGCCAGCAGCCCCAAGTGGGGTTCCGGGGGGCGCAGTGGCTACACCTTC

J: TRBJ1-3
size: once
V: TRBV7-8
D: TRBD1
CDR3: CASSYTGGFSGNTIYF
DNA: TGTGCCAGCAGCTACACAGGGGGCTTCTCTGGAAACACCATATATTTT

J: TRBJ2-3
size: once
V: TRBV3-1/TRBV3-2
D: NA
CDR3: CASSPLGRSTDTQYF
DNA: TGTGCCAGCAGCCCACTGGGGAGGAGCACAGATACGCAGTATTTT

J: TRBJ2-1
size: once
V: TRBV7-9
D: NA
CDR3: CASSLGPAYRYEQFF
DNA: TGTGCCAGCAGCTTGGGACCCGCATATAGGTATGAGCAGTTCTTC

J: TRBJ2-6
size: NA
V: TRBV27
D: NA
CDR3: CASSLSGYSGANVLTF
DNA: TGTGCCAGCAGTTTAAGTGGGTACTCTGGGGCCAACGTCCTGACTTTC

J: TRBJ1-1
size: NA
V: TRBV12-5
D: NA
CDR3: CASGLRLWGAETTEAFF
DNA: TGTGCTAGTGGCCTTCGTTTGTGGGGCGCGGAGACCACTGAAGCTTTCTTT

J: TRBJ2-3
size: NA
V: TRBV14
D: TRBD2
CDR3: CASSHGRGTDTQYF
DNA: TGTGCCAGCAGCCACGGGAGGGGGACAGATACGCAGTATTTT

J: TRBJ1-2
size: NA
V: TRBV4-1
D: NA
CDR3: CASSQDSRTANYGYTF
DNA: TGCGCCAGCAGCCAAGATTCGCGGACAGCTAACTATGGCTACACCTTC

J: TRBJ1-2
size: NA
V: TRBV3-1/TRBV3-2
D: TRBD1
CDR3: CASSQVGQGAQGYTF
DNA: TGTGCCAGCAGCCAAGTGGGACAGGGGGCGCAGGGCTACACCTTC

J: TRBJ2-2
size: NA
V: TRBV5-5
D: NA
CDR3: CASSSAGAGGRTGELFF
DNA: TGTGCCAGCAGCTCTGCGGGCGCCGGAGGGAGGACCGGGGAGCTGTTTTTT

J: TRBJ1-2
size: NA
V: TRBV4-3
D: NA
CDR3: CASSRQEGRVSADGYTF
DNA: TGCGCCAGCAGCCGCCAAGAAGGGCGAGTCTCTGCCGATGGCTACACCTTC

J: TRBJ1-1
size: few
V: TRBV19
D: NA
CDR3: CASSIPPTGAAFF
DNA: TGTGCCAGTAGTATACCCCCCACGGGGGCGGCTTTCTTT

J: TRBJ2-1
size: NA
V: TRBV3-1/TRBV3-2
D: TRBD2
CDR3: CASSRGGGAANEQFF
DNA: TGTGCCAGCAGCCGAGGCGGGGGGGCCGCCAATGAGCAGTTCTTC

J: TRBJ2-7
size: few
V: TRBV12-3/TRBV12-4
D: NA
CDR3: CASRLQYEQYF
DNA: TGTGCCAGCAGGCTTCAGTACGAGCAGTACTTC

J: TRBJ2-2
size: NA
V: TRBV7-3
D: NA
CDR3: CASSSTRNTGELFF
DNA: TGTGCCAGCAGCTCGACACGGAACACCGGGGAGCTGTTTTTT

J: TRBJ1-6
size: NA
V: TRBV30
D: NA
CDR3: CARRQVGNSPLHF
DNA: TGTGCCCGCAGACAGGTCGGGAATTCACCCCTCCACTTT

J: TRBJ1-1
size: NA
V: TRBV19
D: NA
CDR3: CASSIAMNTEAFF
DNA: TGTGCCAGTAGTATTGCAATGAACACTGAAGCTTTCTTT

J: TRBJ2-5
size: NA
V: TRBV5-4
D: NA
CDR3: CASSGGDGPYQETQYF
DNA: TGTGCCAGCAGCGGCGGGGACGGTCCGTACCAAGAGACCCAGTACTTC

J: TRBJ2-3
size: NA
V: TRBV24-1
D: TRBD1
CDR3: CATSDRQGASTDTQYF
DNA: TGTGCCACCAGTGATAGACAGGGGGCGAGCACAGATACGCAGTATTTT

J: TRBJ1-1
size: NA
V: TRBV19
D: NA
CDR3: CASSRQGGNTEAFF
DNA: TGTGCCAGTAGTAGGCAGGGAGGGAACACTGAAGCTTTCTTT

J: TRBJ1-2
size: NA
V: TRBV5-5
D: TRBD1
CDR3: CASSLETGGGYGYTF
DNA: TGTGCCAGCAGCCTAGAGACAGGGGGAGGCTATGGCTACACCTTC

J: TRBJ2-1
size: NA
V: TRBV24-1
D: TRBD2
CDR3: CATSSGGGPYNEQFF
DNA: TGTGCCACCAGCTCGGGAGGGGGACCCTACAATGAGCAGTTCTTC

J: TRBJ1-2
size: few
V: TRBV5-1
D: TRBD1
CDR3: CASSRHDNAGTGESYTF
DNA: TGCGCCAGCTCAAGACATGATAACGCCGGGACAGGGGAAAGCTACACCTTC

J: TRBJ2-7
size: NA
V: TRBV30
D: TRBD2
CDR3: CAWSLAGRYYEQYF
DNA: TGTGCCTGGAGTCTAGCGGGGAGATATTACGAGCAGTACTTC

J: TRBJ2-7
size: few
V: TRBV27
D: NA
CDR3: CASSSWDTPREQYF
DNA: TGTGCCAGCAGTTCGTGGGACACCCCTAGGGAGCAGTACTTC